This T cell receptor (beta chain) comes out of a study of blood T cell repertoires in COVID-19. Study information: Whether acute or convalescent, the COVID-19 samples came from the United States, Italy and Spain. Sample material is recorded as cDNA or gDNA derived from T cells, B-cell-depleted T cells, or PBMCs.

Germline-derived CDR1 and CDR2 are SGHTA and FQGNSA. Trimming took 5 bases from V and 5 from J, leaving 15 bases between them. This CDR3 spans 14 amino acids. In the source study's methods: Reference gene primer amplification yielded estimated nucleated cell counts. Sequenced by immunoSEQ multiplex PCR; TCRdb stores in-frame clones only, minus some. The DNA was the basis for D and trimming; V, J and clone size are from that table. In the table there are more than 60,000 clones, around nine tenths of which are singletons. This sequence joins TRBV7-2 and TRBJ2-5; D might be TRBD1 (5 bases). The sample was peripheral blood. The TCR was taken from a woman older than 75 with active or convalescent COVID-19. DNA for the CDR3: TGTGCCAGCAGCCCCCAATGGGGCTGGGAGACCCAGTACTTC. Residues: CASSPQWGWETQYF.